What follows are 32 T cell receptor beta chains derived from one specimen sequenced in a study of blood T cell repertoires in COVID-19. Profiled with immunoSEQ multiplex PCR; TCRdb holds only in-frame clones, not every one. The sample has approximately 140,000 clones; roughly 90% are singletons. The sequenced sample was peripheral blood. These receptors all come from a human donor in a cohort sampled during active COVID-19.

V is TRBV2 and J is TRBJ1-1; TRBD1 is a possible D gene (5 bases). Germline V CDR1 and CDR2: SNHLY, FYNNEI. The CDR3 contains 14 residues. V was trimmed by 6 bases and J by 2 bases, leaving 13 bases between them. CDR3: CASRGQPVNTEAFF. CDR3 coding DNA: TGTGCCAGCAGGGGGCAGCCAGTTAACACTGAAGCTTTCTTT.

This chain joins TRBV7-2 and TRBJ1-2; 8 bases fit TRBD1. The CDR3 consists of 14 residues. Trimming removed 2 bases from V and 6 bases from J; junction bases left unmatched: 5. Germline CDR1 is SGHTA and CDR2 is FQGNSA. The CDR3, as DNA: TGTGCCAGCAGCTTAAAGGCAGGGGGCGATGGCTACACCTTC. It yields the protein CASSLKAGGDGYTF.

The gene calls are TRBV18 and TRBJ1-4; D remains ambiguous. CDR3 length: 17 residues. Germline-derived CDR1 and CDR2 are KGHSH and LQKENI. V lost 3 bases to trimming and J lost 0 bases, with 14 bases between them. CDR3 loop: CASSPLQNKATNEKLFF. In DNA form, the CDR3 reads TGTGCCAGCTCACCTCTGCAGAACAAAGCAACTAATGAAAAACTGTTTTTT.

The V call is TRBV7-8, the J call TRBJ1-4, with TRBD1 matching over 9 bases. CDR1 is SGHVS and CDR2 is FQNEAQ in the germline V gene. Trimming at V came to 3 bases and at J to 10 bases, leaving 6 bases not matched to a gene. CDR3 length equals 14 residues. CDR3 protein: CASSFGQGTTKLFF. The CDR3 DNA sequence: TGTGCCAGCAGCTTTGGACAGGGGACGACAAAACTGTTTTTT. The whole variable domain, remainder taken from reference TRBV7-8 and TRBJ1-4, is GAGVSQSPRYKVAKRGQDVALRCDPISGHVSLFWYQQALGQGPEFLTYFQNEAQLDKSGLPSDRFFAERPEGSVSTLKIQRTQQEDSAVYLCASSFGQGTTKLFFGSGTQLSVL.

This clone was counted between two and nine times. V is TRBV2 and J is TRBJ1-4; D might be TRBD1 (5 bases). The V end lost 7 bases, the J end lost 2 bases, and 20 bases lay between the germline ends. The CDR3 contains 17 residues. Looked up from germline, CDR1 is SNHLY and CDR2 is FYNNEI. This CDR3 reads CASNGRGGRATNEKLFF. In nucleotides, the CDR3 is TGTGCCAGCAATGGGAGGGGAGGACGGGCGACTAATGAAAAACTGTTTTTT.

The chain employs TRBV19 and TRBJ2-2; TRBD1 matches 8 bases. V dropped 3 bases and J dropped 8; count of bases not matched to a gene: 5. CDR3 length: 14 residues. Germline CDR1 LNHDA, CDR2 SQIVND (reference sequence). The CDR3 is CASSMDRDRGELFF. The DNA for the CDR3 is TGTGCCAGTAGTATGGACAGGGATCGAGGGGAGCTGTTTTTT. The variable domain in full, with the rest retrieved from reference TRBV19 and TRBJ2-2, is DGGITQSPKYLFRKEGQNVTLSCEQNLNHDAMYWYRQDPGQGLRLIYYSQIVNDFQKGDIAEGYSVSREKKESFPLTVTSAQKNPTAFYLCASSMDRDRGELFFGEGSRLTVL.

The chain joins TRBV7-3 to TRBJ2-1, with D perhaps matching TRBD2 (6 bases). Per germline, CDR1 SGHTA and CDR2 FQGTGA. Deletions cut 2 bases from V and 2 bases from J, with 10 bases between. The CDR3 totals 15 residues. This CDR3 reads CASSLAGTTYNEQFF. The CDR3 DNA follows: TGTGCCAGCAGCTTAGCGGGAACTACCTACAATGAGCAGTTCTTC.

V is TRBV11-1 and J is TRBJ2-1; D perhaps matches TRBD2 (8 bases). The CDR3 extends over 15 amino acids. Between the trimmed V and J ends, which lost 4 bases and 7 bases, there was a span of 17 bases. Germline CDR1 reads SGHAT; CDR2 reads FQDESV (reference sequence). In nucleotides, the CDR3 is TGTGCCAGCAGCTCGCGGGGGGACAGAAGGAATGAGCAGTTCTTC. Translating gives CASSSRGDRRNEQFF.

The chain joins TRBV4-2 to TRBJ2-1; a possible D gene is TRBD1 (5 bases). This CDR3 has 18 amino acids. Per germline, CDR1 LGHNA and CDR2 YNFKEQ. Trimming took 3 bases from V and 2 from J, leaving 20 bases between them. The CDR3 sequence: CASSQPTRTRDPYNEQFF. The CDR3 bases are TGTGCCAGCAGCCAGCCCACCCGGACAAGAGATCCCTACAATGAGCAGTTCTTC.

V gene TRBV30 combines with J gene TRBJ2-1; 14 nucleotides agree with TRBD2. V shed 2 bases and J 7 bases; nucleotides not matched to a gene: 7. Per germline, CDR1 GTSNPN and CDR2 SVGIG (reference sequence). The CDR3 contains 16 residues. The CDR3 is CAWSIGLAGGQNEQFF. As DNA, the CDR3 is TGTGCCTGGAGTATAGGACTAGCGGGAGGCCAAAATGAGCAGTTCTTC.

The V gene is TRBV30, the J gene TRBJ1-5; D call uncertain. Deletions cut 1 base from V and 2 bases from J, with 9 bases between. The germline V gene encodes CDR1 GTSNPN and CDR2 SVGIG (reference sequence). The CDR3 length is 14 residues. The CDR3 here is CAWSDRIGNQPQHF. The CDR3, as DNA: TGTGCCTGGAGTGATAGAATTGGCAATCAGCCCCAGCATTTT.

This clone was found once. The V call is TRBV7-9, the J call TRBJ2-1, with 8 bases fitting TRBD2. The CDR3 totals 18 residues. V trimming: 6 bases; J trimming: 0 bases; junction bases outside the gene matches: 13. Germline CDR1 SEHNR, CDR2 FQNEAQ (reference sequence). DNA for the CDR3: TGTGCCAGCAGTCTATCCCTCTCGGGGGGGCTCTCCTACAATGAGCAGTTCTTC. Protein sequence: CASSLSLSGGLSYNEQFF.

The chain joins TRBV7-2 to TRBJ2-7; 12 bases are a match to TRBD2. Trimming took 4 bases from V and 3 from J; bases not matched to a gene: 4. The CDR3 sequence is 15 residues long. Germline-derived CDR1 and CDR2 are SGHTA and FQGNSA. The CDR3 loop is CASSYTSGRHYEQYF. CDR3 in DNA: TGTGCCAGCAGCTACACTAGCGGGAGGCACTACGAGCAGTACTTC.

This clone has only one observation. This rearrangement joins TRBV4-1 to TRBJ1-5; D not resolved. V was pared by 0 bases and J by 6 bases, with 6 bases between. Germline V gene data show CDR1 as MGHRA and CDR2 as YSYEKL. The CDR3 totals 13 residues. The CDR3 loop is CASSQDRGQPQHF. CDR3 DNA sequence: TGCGCCAGCAGCCAAGATCGGGGTCAGCCCCAGCATTTT.

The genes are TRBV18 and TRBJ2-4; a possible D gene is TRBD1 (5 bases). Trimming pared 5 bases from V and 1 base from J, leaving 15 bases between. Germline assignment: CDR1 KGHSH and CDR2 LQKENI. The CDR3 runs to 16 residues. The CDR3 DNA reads TGTGCCAGCTCAGTCCAGGGTGGGCTTGCCAAAAACATTCAGTACTTC. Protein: CASSVQGGLAKNIQYF.

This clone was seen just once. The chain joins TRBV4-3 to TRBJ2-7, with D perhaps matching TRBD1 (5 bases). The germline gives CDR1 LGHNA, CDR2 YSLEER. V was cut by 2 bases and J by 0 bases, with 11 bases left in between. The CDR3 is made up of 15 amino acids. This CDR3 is CASSQSRDSSYEQYF. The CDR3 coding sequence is TGCGCCAGCAGCCAATCACGAGACAGCTCCTACGAGCAGTACTTC.

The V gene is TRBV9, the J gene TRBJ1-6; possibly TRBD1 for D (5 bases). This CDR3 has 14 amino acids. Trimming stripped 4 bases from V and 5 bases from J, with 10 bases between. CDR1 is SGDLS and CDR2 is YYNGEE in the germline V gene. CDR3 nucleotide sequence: TGTGCCAGCAGCCCCCAGGGAAATAATTCACCCCTCCACTTT. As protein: CASSPQGNNSPLHF. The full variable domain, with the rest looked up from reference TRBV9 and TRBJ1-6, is DSGVTQTPKHLITATGQRVTLRCSPRSGDLSVYWYQQSLDQGLQFLIQYYNGEERAKGNILERFSAQQFPDLHSELNLSSLELGDSALYFCASSPQGNNSPLHFGNGTRLTVT.

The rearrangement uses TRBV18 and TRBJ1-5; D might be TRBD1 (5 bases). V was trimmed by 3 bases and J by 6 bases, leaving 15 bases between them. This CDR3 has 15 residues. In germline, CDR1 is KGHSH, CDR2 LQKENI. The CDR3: CASSPRGGVGQPQHF. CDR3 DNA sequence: TGTGCCAGCTCACCTCGCGGGGGAGTGGGTCAGCCCCAGCATTTT.

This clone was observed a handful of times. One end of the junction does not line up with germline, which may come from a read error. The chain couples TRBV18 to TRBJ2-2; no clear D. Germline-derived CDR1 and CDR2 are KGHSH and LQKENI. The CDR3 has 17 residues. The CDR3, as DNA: TGTGCCAGCTCCCCACTTTTGTCACAGACAAACACCGGGGAGCTGTTTTTT. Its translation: CASSPLLSQTNTGELFF.

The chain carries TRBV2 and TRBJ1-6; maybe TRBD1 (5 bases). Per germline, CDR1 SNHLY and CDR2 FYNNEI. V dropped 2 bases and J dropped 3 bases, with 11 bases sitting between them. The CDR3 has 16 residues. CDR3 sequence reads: CASSENQGYYNSPLHF. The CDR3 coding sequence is TGTGCCAGCAGTGAAAACCAGGGATACTATAATTCACCCCTCCACTTT.

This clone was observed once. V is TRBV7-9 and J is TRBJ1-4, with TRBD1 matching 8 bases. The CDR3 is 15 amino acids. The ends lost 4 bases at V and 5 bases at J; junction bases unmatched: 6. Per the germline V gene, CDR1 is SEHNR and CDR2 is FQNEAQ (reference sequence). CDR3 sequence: CASSSGTGENEKLFF. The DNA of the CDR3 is TGTGCCAGCAGCTCCGGGACAGGAGAAAATGAAAAACTGTTTTTT.

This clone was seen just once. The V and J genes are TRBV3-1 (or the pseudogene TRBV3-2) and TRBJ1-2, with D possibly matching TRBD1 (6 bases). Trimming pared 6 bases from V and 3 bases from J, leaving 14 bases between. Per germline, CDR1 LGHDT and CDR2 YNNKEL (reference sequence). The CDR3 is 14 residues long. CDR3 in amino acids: CASRETGQHYGYTF. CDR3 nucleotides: TGTGCCAGCAGGGAAACAGGGCAACACTATGGCTACACCTTC.

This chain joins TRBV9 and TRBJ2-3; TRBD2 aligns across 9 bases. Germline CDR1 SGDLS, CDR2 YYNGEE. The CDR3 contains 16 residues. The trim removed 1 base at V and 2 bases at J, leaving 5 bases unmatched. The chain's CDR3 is CASSVIAGGPTDTQYF. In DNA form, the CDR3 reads TGTGCCAGCAGCGTAATTGCGGGGGGGCCCACAGATACGCAGTATTTT.

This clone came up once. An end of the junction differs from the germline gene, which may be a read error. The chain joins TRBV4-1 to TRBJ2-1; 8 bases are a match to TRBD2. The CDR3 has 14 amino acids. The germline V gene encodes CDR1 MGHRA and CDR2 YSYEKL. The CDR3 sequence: CASRQGGVAGEQFF. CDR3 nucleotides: TGCGCCAGCAGGCAAGGTGGAGTAGCGGGAGAGCAGTTCTTC.

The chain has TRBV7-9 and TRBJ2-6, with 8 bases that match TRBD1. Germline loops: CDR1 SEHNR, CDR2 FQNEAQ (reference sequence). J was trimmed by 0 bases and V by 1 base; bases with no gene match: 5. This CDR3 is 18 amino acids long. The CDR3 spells CASSLVGTGGSGANVLTF. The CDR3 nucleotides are TGTGCCAGCAGCTTAGTAGGAACAGGGGGCTCTGGGGCCAACGTCCTGACTTTC.

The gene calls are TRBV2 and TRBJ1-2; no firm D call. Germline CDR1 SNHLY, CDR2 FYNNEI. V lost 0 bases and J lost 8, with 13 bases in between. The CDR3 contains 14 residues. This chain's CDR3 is CASSEALGRIGYTF. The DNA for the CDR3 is TGTGCCAGCAGTGAAGCGCTGGGCAGGATAGGCTACACCTTC.

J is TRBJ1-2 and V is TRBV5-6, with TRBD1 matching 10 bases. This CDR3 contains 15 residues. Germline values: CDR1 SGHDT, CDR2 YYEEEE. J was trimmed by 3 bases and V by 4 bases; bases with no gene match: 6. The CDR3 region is CASSGRDRGYYGYTF. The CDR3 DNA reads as TGTGCCAGCAGCGGTCGGGACAGGGGATACTATGGCTACACCTTC.

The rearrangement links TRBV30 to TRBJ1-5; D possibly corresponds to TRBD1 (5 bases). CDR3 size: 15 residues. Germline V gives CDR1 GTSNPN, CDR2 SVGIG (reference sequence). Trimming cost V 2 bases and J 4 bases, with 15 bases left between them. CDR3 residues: CAWSWSGRGNQPQHF. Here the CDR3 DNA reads TGTGCCTGGAGTTGGTCGGGACGGGGGAATCAGCCCCAGCATTTT.

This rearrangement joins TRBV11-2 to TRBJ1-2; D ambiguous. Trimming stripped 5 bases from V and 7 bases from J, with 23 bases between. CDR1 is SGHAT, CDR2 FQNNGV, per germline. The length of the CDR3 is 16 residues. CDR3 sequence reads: CASSTYGLIPRGGYTF. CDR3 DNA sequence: TGTGCCAGCAGCACTTACGGTCTCATTCCAAGAGGTGGCTACACCTTC.

Written as DNA, the CDR3 is TGTGCCAGCAGCCAGACCGGGGAAAACACCGGGGAGCTGTTTTTT. Its protein is CASSQTGENTGELFF. V gene TRBV13 combines with J gene TRBJ2-2; D possibly corresponds to TRBD2 (5 bases). Germline CDR1 and CDR2: PRHDT and FYEKMQ (reference sequence). V was shortened by 5 bases and J by 2 bases, with 12 bases between the two germline ends. This CDR3 has 15 amino acids.

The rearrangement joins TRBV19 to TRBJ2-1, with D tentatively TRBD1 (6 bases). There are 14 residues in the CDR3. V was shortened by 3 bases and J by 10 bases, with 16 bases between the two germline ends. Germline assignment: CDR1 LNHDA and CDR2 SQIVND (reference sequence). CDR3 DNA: TGTGCCAGTAGTATTGACAGGCGAGCAGGGGAGCAGTTCTTC. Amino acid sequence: CASSIDRRAGEQFF.

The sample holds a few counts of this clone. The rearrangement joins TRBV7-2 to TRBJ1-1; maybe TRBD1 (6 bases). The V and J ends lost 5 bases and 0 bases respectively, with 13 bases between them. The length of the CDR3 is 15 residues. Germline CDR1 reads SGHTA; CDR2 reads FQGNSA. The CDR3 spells CASSGIRTVNTEAFF. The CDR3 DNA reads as TGTGCCAGCAGCGGAATAAGGACAGTGAACACTGAAGCTTTCTTT. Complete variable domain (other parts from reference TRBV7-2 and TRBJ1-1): GAGVSQSPSNKVTEKGKDVELRCDPISGHTALYWYRQSLGQGLEFLIYFQGNSAPDKSGLPSDRFSAERTGGSVSTLTIQRTQQEDSAVYLCASSGIRTVNTEAFFGQGTRLTVV.